Listed below are T cell receptor beta chains from one sample, sequenced in a study of T-cell reconstitution after alpha-beta-depleted transplantation in children. TCRdb reprocessed the PCR reads with MiXCR, giving one entry per CDR3 protein. The sample shows 700,000 or so distinct CDR3 sequences, around 12% of them seen only once. Sequenced here: PBMCs, sampled before TCRalphabeta/CD19-depleted stem cell transplant. All receptors derive from a girl aged 2 to 9 with congenital amegakaryocytic thrombocytopenia, due to receive a stem cell transplant. Both conserved end residues are part of each CDR3. A D gene is named only where the DNA matches it firmly. Expanded clones get a size class; other rows say once, few or many, or leave the size out.

.	TRBV12-3/TRBV12-4	many	TRBJ2-7	16	CASSLGLGRGGNEQYF	TGTGCCAGCAGTTTAGGCCTAGGAAGGGGGGGAAACGAGCAGTACTTC
TRBD2	TRBV29-1	many	TRBJ2-7	14	CSVTSGISSYEQYF	TGCAGCGTGACTAGCGGGATAAGTTCCTACGAGCAGTACTTC
.	TRBV7-2	.	TRBJ1-1	14	CASSYSWGNTEAFF	TGTGCCAGCAGCTACTCGTGGGGAAACACTGAAGCTTTCTTT
.	TRBV7-9	many	TRBJ1-1	11	CASIRNTEAFF	TGTGCCAGCATCCGGAACACTGAAGCTTTCTTT
.	TRBV6-5	few	TRBJ2-7	16	CASSYSSRQNYYEQYF	TGTGCCAGCAGTTACTCATCGAGACAGAATTACTACGAGCAGTACTTC
.	TRBV29-1	many	TRBJ2-6	17	CSVLIRVSYSGANVLTF	TGCAGCGTTCTTATTAGGGTGAGCTACTCTGGGGCCAACGTCCTGACTTTC
.	TRBV15	many	TRBJ2-2	14	CATSSHLSAGELFF	TGTGCCACCAGTAGCCACCTATCCGCCGGGGAGCTGTTTTTT
.	TRBV5-1	few	TRBJ2-2	19	CASTNGGTPGRVNTGELFF	TGCGCCAGCACCAATGGTGGGACCCCCGGCCGCGTCAACACCGGGGAGCTGTTTTTT
.	TRBV7-9	.	TRBJ2-1	13	CASSPEFDNEQFF	TGTGCCAGCAGCCCCGAGTTCGACAATGAGCAGTTCTTC
TRBD2	TRBV12-3/TRBV12-4	many	TRBJ2-5	16	CASSSPSTSGEETQYF	TGTGCCAGCAGTTCCCCTTCGACTAGCGGAGAAGAGACCCAGTACTTC
.	TRBV7-2	few	TRBJ2-5	15	CASSLVGSGPETQYF	TGTGCCAGCAGCTTAGTAGGATCGGGGCCCGAGACCCAGTACTTC
TRBD2	TRBV6-2/TRBV6-3	many	TRBJ2-1	15	CASSYPISGTDEQFF	TGTGCCAGCAGTTACCCAATTAGCGGGACGGATGAGCAGTTCTTC
TRBD1	TRBV10-3	few	TRBJ2-2	15	CAIRDRDRGEGELFF	TGTGCCATCAGAGACCGGGACAGGGGCGAGGGGGAGCTGTTTTTT
.	TRBV2	few	TRBJ1-5	17	CASSYGREPYSNQPQHF	TGTGCCAGCAGTTATGGCAGGGAGCCCTATAGCAATCAGCCCCAGCATTTT
.	TRBV7-9	.	TRBJ2-2	14	CASRIQGGAGELFF	TGTGCCAGCAGAATACAGGGTGGAGCCGGGGAGCTGTTTTTT
.	TRBV6-5	.	TRBJ2-7	13	CASRDDRNYEQYF	TGTGCCAGCCGGGACGACAGGAACTACGAGCAGTACTTC
.	TRBV2	.	TRBJ2-5	12	CASGGFEETQYF	TGTGCCAGCGGGGGATTCGAAGAGACCCAGTACTTC
.	TRBV4-1	.	TRBJ1-2	14	CASSQNWAGDGYTF	TGCGCCAGCAGCCAAAATTGGGCAGGGGATGGCTACACCTTC
TRBD2	TRBV29-1	.	TRBJ2-1	18	CSVGNGTSGRLTYNEQFF	TGCAGCGTTGGAAACGGGACTAGCGGGAGATTGACCTACAATGAGCAGTTCTTC
.	TRBV5-1	few	TRBJ2-1	17	CASSPSGRGGSYNEQFF	TGCGCCAGCAGCCCATCAGGGAGGGGGGGCTCCTACAATGAGCAGTTCTTC
.	TRBV11-1	many	TRBJ1-1	14	CASSLDGAYTEAFF	TGTGCCAGCAGCTTAGACGGGGCGTACACTGAAGCTTTCTTT
.	TRBV19	few	TRBJ1-1	13	CASSIEYSTEAFF	TGTGCCAGTAGTATTGAGTATAGCACTGAAGCTTTCTTT
TRBD2	TRBV10-3	many	TRBJ2-1	11	CAVESGSEQFF	TGTGCCGTCGAAAGCGGGAGTGAGCAGTTCTTC
.	TRBV10-2	.	TRBJ2-6	14	CASWDPQLLWVLTF	TGCGCCAGTTGGGACCCCCAGCTCCTTTGGGTCCTGACTTTC
.	TRBV12-3/TRBV12-4	many	TRBJ2-7	14	CASSLRRVYVEQYF	TGTGCCAGCAGTTTAAGGCGGGTCTACGTCGAGCAGTACTTC
TRBD2	TRBV19	.	TRBJ2-7	14	CASSPSGLPYEQYF	TGTGCCAGTAGTCCTAGCGGACTACCCTACGAGCAGTACTTC
.	TRBV29-1	many	TRBJ2-4	19	CSVAGSQVGGHHLGNIQYF	TGCAGCGTTGCGGGGAGTCAGGTCGGGGGTCATCATCTAGGAAACATTCAGTACTTC
.	TRBV6-1	few	TRBJ1-4	12	CAKGVGSEKLFF	TGTGCCAAGGGAGTTGGTAGTGAAAAACTGTTTTTT
TRBD2	TRBV5-1	.	TRBJ2-7	13	CASSFGLVSEQYF	TGCGCCAGCAGCTTCGGACTAGTTAGCGAGCAGTACTTC
.	TRBV5-1	.	TRBJ1-3	17	CANSLAPGSGSGNTIYF	TGCGCCAACAGCTTGGCGCCGGGATCGGGCTCTGGAAACACCATATATTTT
.	TRBV20-1	few	TRBJ2-7	13	CSARWWGSYEQYF	TGCAGTGCCCGGTGGTGGGGCTCCTACGAGCAGTACTTC
TRBD2	TRBV20-1	many	TRBJ2-3	18	CSAIYLAGRAIHTDTQYF	TGCAGTGCTATATATCTAGCGGGACGTGCCATCCACACAGATACGCAGTATTTT
TRBD1	TRBV5-1	many	TRBJ2-7	14	CASSSPDRNYEQYF	TGCGCCAGCAGCTCCCCGGACAGGAACTACGAGCAGTACTTC
.	TRBV5-4	.	TRBJ2-3	16	CAIVTRGDSPSDTQYF	TGTGCCATCGTGACTCGTGGAGACTCGCCATCAGATACGCAGTATTTT
.	TRBV10-3	.	TRBJ1-2	13	CAIRNTGNYGYTF	TGTGCCATCAGAAATACAGGGAACTATGGCTACACCTTC
.	TRBV5-1	many	TRBJ2-1	12	CASKSDANEQFF	TGCGCCAGCAAATCAGATGCGAATGAGCAGTTCTTC
TRBD2	TRBV12-3/TRBV12-4	many	TRBJ2-7	18	CASSYAPLLLAGDYEQYF	TGTGCCAGCAGTTACGCCCCACTCTTACTAGCGGGGGACTACGAGCAGTACTTC
.	TRBV10-3	many	TRBJ2-7	14	CAISEHRDNYEQYF	TGTGCCATCAGTGAGCACCGGGACAACTACGAGCAGTACTTC
TRBD1	TRBV12-3/TRBV12-4	.	TRBJ2-1	15	CASRFLGTAEDEQFF	TGTGCCAGCAGATTTTTAGGGACAGCGGAGGATGAGCAGTTCTTC
TRBD2	TRBV20-1	many	TRBJ2-7	16	CSARDARGTSAYEQYF	TGCAGTGCTAGAGATGCTCGGGGGACTAGCGCCTACGAGCAGTACTTC